This record looks at one T cell receptor (beta chain) sequence and its context. Unique molecular identifiers were affixed to single, distinct cDNA molecules. TCRdb processed the 5' RACE reads anew with MiXCR; each CDR3 protein has one entry. The sample lists 85,000 to 90,000 distinct CDR3 sequences, 11% to 15% seen once, with under 6.5% in the top ten. Trimming took off 2 bases at V and 0 bases at J, with 10 bases between the two ends. The CDR3 loop spans 15 amino acids. CDR1 and CDR2 (germline): MNHEY, SVGAGI. The entry originates in a study of early T cells in non-severe SARS-CoV-2 infection. Sample: whole blood. This sequence originates from an adult who was a healthcare worker with PCR-confirmed SARS-CoV-2 infection or an uninfected control (not recorded which). This chain uses TRBV6-5 with TRBJ1-1, with TRBD1 as a possible D gene (5 bases). CDR3 residues: CASSYGGNMNTEAFF. CDR3 DNA: TGTGCCAGCAGTTACGGGGGGAACATGAACACTGAAGCTTTCTTT.